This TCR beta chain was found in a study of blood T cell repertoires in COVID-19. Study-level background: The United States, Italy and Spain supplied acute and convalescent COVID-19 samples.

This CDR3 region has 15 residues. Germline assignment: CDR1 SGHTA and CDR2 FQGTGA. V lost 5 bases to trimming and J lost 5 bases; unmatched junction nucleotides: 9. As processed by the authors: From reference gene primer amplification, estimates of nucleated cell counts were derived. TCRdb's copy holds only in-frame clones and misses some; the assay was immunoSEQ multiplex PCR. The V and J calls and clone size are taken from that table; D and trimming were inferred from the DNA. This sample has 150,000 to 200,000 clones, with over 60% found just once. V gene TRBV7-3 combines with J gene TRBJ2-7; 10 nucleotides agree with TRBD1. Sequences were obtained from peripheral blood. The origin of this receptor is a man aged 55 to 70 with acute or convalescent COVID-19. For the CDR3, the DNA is TGTGCCAGCAGCCAAGCGGGACAGGGGAACCACGAGCAGTACTTC. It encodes CASSQAGQGNHEQYF.